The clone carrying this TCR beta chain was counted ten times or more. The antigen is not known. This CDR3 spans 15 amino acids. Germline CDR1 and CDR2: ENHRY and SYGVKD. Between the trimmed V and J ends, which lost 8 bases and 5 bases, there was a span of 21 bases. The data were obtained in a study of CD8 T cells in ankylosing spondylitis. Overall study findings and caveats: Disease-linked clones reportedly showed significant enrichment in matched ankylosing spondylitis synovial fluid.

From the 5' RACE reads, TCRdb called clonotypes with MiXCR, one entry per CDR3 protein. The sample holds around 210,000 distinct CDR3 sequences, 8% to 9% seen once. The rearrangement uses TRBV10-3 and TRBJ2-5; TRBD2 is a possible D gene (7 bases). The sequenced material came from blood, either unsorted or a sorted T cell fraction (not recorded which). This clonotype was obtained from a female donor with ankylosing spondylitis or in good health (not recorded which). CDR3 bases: TGTGCCATCGCAAGGGGAGGGCAGGGGCTGGAGACCCAGTACTTC. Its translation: CAIARGGQGLETQYF.